Each of the 9 T cell receptor beta chains below was sequenced from the same sample in a study of PD-L1 blockade in urothelial cancer. This sample's time point: peripheral blood 6 weeks after treatment start. Profiling relied on immunoSEQ multiplex PCR, and the TCRdb table lists in-frame clones only, not all of them. The sample yields just over 40,000 clones, more than 75% seen once. The specimen comprised PBMCs, sampled around atezolizumab (anti-PD-L1) treatment. All receptors come from a man aged 65 to 85 with urothelial cancer.

V usage is TRBV19 and J usage is TRBJ1-2; 7 nucleotides line up with TRBD1. V was clipped by 6 bases and J by 6 bases; unmatched bases: 10. The CDR3 length is 14 residues. The germline gives CDR1 LNHDA, CDR2 SQIVND (reference sequence). CDR3 in DNA: TGTGCCAGTAGCCAAACAGGGGTTCATGATGGCTACACCTTC. Residues: CASSQTGVHDGYTF.

The chain uses TRBV2 and TRBJ1-1; 8 bases are a match to TRBD1. The germline V gene encodes CDR1 SNHLY and CDR2 FYNNEI. The CDR3 sequence is 16 residues long. V lost 1 base, J lost 4 bases, and 8 bases stayed unmatched. CDR3: CASSEGRTGLGTEAFF. The CDR3 region has the DNA TGTGCCAGCAGTGAAGGGAGGACAGGGTTGGGCACTGAAGCTTTCTTT.

V is TRBV15 and J is TRBJ2-1; 10 nucleotides align to TRBD2. The CDR3 totals 18 residues. Germline CDR1 and CDR2: LNHNV and YYDKDF (reference sequence). V trimming: 3 bases; J trimming: 2 bases; junction bases outside the gene matches: 10. CDR3 coding DNA: TGTGCCACCAGCAGCACGGCCAGCGGGAGGGTGACCTACAATGAGCAGTTCTTC. This codes for CATSSTASGRVTYNEQFF. Drawing the rest from reference TRBV15 and TRBJ2-1, the complete variable domain is DAMVIQNPRYQVTQFGKPVTLSCSQTLNHNVMYWYQQKSSQAPKLLFHYYDKDFNNEADTPDNFQSRRPNTSFCFLDIRSPGLGDTAMYLCATSSTASGRVTYNEQFFGPGTRLTVL.

The CDR3 here is CASSGGLPSYEQYF. The CDR3 DNA follows: TGTGCCAGCAGCGGAGGACTGCCGTCCTACGAGCAGTACTTC. The V call is TRBV5-6, the J call TRBJ2-7; maybe TRBD2 (5 bases). Trimming stripped 4 bases from V and 1 base from J, with 12 bases between. This CDR3 has 14 residues. Germline V gene lookup returns CDR1 SGHDT and CDR2 YYEEEE.

The CDR3 sequence is CASRLGQGYYGYTF. CDR3 in DNA: TGTGCCAGCCGCCTGGGACAGGGCTACTATGGCTACACCTTC. The V and J genes are TRBV28 and TRBJ1-2, with 9 bases fitting TRBD1. The CDR3 contains 14 residues. Per the germline V gene, CDR1 is MDHEN and CDR2 is SYDVKM. V was clipped by 8 bases and J by 3 bases; unmatched bases: 7.

The V call is TRBV7-2, the J call TRBJ2-1; no clear D gene. The CDR3 has 14 residues. V was cut by 5 bases and J by 9 bases, with 17 bases left in between. Germline loops: CDR1 SGHTA, CDR2 FQGNSA. The CDR3 nucleotides are TGTGCCAGCAGCCTGCGGATGGGTGGCGGTGAGCAGTTCTTC. It translates to CASSLRMGGGEQFF. Drawing the rest from reference TRBV7-2 and TRBJ2-1, the complete variable domain is GAGVSQSPSNKVTEKGKDVELRCDPISGHTALYWYRQSLGQGLEFLIYFQGNSAPDKSGLPSDRFSAERTGGSVSTLTIQRTQQEDSAVYLCASSLRMGGGEQFFGPGTRLTVL.

V gene TRBV30 combines with J gene TRBJ1-4; the match to TRBD1 covers 7 bases. The germline V gene has CDR1 GTSNPN and CDR2 SVGIG (reference sequence). The CDR3 length is 13 residues. J lost 7 bases, V lost 3 bases, and 5 bases had no gene match. Here the CDR3 DNA reads TGTGCCTGGAGCCAGGGGGGAGGTGAAAAACTGTTTTTT. It translates to CAWSQGGGEKLFF.

This chain joins TRBV18 and TRBJ2-5; D not resolved. Trimming removed 4 bases from V and 3 bases from J, with 9 bases in between. Germline lookup yields CDR1 KGHSH and CDR2 LQKENI. The CDR3 covers 13 residues. Here the CDR3 reads CASSLNSEETQYF. The CDR3 coding sequence is TGTGCCAGCTCACTAAATTCTGAAGAGACCCAGTACTTC.

V and J are TRBV5-1 and TRBJ2-1, with 9 bases matching TRBD2. V was pared by 0 bases and J by 6 bases, with 10 bases of the junction left unmatched. This CDR3 contains 17 residues. Germline assignment: CDR1 SGHRS and CDR2 YFSETQ. In DNA, the CDR3 is TGCGCCAGCAGCTTGGTAGGACTAGCGCAGGGTGTCAATGAGCAGTTCTTC. Translated: CASSLVGLAQGVNEQFF. Full variable domain (rest looked up from reference TRBV5-1 and TRBJ2-1): KAGVTQTPRYLIKTRGQQVTLSCSPISGHRSVSWYQQTPGQGLQFLFEYFSETQRNKGNFPGRFSGRQFSNSRSEMNVSTLELGDSALYLCASSLVGLAQGVNEQFFGPGTRLTVL.